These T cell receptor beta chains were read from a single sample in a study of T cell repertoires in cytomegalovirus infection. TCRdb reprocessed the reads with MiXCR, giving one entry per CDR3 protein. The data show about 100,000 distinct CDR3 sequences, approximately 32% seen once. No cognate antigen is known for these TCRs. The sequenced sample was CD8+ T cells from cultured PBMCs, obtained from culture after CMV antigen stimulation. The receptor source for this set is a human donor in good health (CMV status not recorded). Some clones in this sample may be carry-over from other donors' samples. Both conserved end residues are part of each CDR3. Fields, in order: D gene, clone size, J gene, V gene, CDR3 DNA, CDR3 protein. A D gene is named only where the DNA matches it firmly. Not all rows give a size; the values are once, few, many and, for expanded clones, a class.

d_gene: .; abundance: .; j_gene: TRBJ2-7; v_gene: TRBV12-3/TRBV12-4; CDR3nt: TGTGCCAGCAGTTTAAGTACCGAGCAGTACTTC; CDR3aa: CASSLSTEQYF
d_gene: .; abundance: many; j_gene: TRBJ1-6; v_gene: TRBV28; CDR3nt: TGTGCCAGCAGGACTCGCAGCAGCTATAATTCACCCCTCCACTTT; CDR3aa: CASRTRSSYNSPLHF
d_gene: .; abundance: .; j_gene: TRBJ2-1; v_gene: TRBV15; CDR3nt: TGTGCCACCAGCAGAGATCTTGGGGTCAGGGGTTACAATGAGCAGTTCTTC; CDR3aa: CATSRDLGVRGYNEQFF
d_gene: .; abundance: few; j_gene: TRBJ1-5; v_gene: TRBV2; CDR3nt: TGTGCCAGCAGTGGAGGAGGGACCAATCAGCCCCAGCATTTT; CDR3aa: CASSGGGTNQPQHF
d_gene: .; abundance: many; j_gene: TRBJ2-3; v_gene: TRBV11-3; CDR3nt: TGTGCCAGCAGCTTAGGAGGTTCTTACACAGATACGCAGTATTTT; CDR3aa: CASSLGGSYTDTQYF
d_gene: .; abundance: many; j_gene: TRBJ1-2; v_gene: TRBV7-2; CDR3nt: TGTGCCAGCAGTCCACAGGGAAATCGTGGCTACACCTTC; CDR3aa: CASSPQGNRGYTF
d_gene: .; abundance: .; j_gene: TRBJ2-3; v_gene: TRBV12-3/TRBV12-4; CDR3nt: TGTGCCAGCAGTTCCAACGCGGGGGCCCCATTGGCCACAGATACGCAGTATTTT; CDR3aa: CASSSNAGAPLATDTQYF
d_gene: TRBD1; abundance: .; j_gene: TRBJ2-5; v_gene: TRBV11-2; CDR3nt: TGTGCCAGTACCGAACAGGGGATAGAAGAGACCCAGTACTTC; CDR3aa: CASTEQGIEETQYF
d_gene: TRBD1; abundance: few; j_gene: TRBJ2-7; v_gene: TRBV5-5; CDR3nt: TGTGCCAGCAGTCCTCCCGGGGGACAGGGAGCCTACGAGCAGTACTTC; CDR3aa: CASSPPGGQGAYEQYF
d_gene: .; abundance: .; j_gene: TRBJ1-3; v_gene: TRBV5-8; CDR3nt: TGTGCCAGCAGCTTGTATACAGGTGGAAACACCATATATTTT; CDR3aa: CASSLYTGGNTIYF
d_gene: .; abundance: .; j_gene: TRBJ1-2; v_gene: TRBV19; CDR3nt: TGTGCCAGTAGTATGGGCATTCGCTATGGCTACACCTTC; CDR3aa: CASSMGIRYGYTF
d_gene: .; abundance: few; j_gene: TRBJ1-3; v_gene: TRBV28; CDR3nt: TGTGCCAGCAGTCCAGGATTGGGGGGAAACACCATATATTTT; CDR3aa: CASSPGLGGNTIYF
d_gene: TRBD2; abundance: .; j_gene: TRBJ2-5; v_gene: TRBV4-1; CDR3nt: TGCGCCAGCAGCCAAACCCCAAGCGGGGGTTTACAAGAGACCCAGTACTTC; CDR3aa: CASSQTPSGGLQETQYF
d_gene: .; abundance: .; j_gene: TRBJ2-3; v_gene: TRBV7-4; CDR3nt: TGTGCCAGCAGCTCCCTAGCAGATACGCAGTATTTT; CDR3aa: CASSSLADTQYF